Sequencing of this T cell receptor (beta chain) was carried out in a study of regulatory T cells in long-lasting Graves disease (dated by TCRdb to about 2021). About the full investigation: Persistent Graves' disease was defined as persistently positive TSH receptor autoantibodies together with antithyroid drug treatment for over 5 years. Persistent Graves' disease patients were compared with newly diagnosed Graves' disease patients by peripheral blood TCR sequencing and RNA sequencing. The study was registered as a clinical trial and conducted in China. A total of around 35 samples were covered by TCR sequencing, comprising approximately 13 persistent and around 20 newly diagnosed Graves' disease patients. In the clinical cohort, patients with persistent Graves' disease had used antithyroid drugs for an average of around 10 years.

The library was built by means of multiplex PCR. The data were produced on an Illumina HiSeq 4000. CDR3 regions were amplified by Arm-PCR with iRepertoire HTBI primers to construct TCR beta libraries. Before sequencing, the PCR products went through gel purification. The study's own analysis went as follows. Across samples, about 63 TRBV and 12 to 15 TRBJ segments were identified and used for gene usage analysis of CDR3 amino acid clonotypes. Filtered high-quality paired reads were merged into contigs using COPE and FqMerger. BLAST was used to align contigs to IMGT TRBV, TRBD and TRBJ reference genes, with CDR3 defined following IMGT. Highly expanded clones were defined as clonotypes with a frequency above 0.1%. Shannon entropy was used to measure repertoire diversity, and the Gini coefficient was used to measure V-J evenness. A clonotype found in more than one individual was treated as public. TCRdb reanalyzed the raw reads on its own, using fastp at Q25 for trimming and MiXCR for clone calling, and kept in-frame beta chains. Each entry is one CDR3 protein sequence, shown with its most common DNA and genes. What appears here as the V and J calls and clone size reflects TCRdb's work, not the paper's. This sample is represented by a few hundred thousand distinct CDR3 sequences; approximately 23% of them were singletons. Together, the top ten hold 28% of the sample.

The paper's findings and limits, for the study overall: Only the TCR beta chain was sequenced and analyzed. A larger number of public clonotypes was shared among persistent patients (under 3,000) than among newly diagnosed patients (around 970). Preferential use of TRBV28, TRBJ1-2 and TRBJ2-5 was observed in persistent disease, whereas TRBV20-1 and TRBJ2-1 were favored in newly diagnosed disease. The study examined only peripheral blood because the primary lesion, thyroid tissue, could not be accessed. Lower TCR Shannon entropy and fewer highly expanded clones were observed in persistent Graves' disease patients than in newly diagnosed patients, which suggested clonal expansion. As a limitation, the authors acknowledged that the small sample size may reduce accuracy.

CDR1 and CDR2 are read off the germline V gene as MGHRA and YSYEKL. V is clipped by 1 base and J by 10 bases, and the sequence between their germline boundaries is 10 bases long. Inclusive of the bounding cysteine and phenylalanine, the CDR3 is 12 residues long. The sequence is cut down to CDR3 DNA, 36 bases in frame from base 1. In light of the paper, this sample's time point label describes: persistent/refractory GD, antithyroid drugs over 5 years with positive TRAb. For both TCR sequencing and RNA sequencing, RNA was extracted from PBMCs in TRIzol. The diagnosis of Graves' disease followed American Thyroid Association guidelines. Recruitment of patients was carried out at an endocrinology department in Xi'an, China. Each patient gave around 9.2 milliliters of peripheral blood, collected in an EDTA anticoagulant tube. Ficoll Paque Plus density gradient separation was used to isolate PBMCs, and no further T cell sorting was done. An Agilent 2100 Bioanalyzer and agarose gel were used to check RNA quality, and a NanoDrop 2000 was used to measure RNA concentration.

As concerns this clonotype: Its recognized antigen is unknown. No much larger clone exists at a distance of one base, and base qualities are not known.

Here the chain combines TRBV4-1 and TRBJ1-1; perhaps TRBD1 is the D gene, with 5 bases matching. The TCR was taken from a woman in her forties with Graves disease. Donor details come from another sample of the same person, matched by shared clones. This specimen was peripheral blood mononuclear cells (PBMCs), taken when the disease was refractory, from a patient treated with antithyroid drugs. Here is the DNA: TGCGCCAGCAGCCAAGTCGGGGCATCAGCTTTCTTT. It translates to CASSQVGASAFF.